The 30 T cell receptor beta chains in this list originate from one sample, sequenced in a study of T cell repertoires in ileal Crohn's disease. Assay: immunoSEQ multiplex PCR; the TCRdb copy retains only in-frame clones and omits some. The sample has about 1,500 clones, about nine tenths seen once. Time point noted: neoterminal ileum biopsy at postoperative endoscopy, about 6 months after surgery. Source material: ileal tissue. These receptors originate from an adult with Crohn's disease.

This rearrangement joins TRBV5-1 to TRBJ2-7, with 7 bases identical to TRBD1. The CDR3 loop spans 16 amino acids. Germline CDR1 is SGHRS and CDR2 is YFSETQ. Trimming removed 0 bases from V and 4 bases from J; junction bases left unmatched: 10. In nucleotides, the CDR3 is TGCGCCAGCAGCTTGGCCGAGTCGGGACAGAATTACGAGCAGTACTTC. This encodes CASSLAESGQNYEQYF.

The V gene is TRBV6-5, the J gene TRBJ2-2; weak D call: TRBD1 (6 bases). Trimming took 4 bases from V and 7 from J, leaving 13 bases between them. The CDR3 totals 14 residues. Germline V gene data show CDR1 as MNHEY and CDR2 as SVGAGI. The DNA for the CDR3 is TGTGCCAGCAGTTCGGGACACATATTCGGGGAGCTGTTTTTT. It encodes CASSSGHIFGELFF.

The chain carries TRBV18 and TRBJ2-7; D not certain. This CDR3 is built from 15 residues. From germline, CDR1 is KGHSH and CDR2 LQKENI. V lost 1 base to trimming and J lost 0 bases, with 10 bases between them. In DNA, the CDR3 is TGTGCCAGCTCACCACGTAGAGCGAGCTCCTACGAGCAGTACTTC. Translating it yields CASSPRRASSYEQYF.

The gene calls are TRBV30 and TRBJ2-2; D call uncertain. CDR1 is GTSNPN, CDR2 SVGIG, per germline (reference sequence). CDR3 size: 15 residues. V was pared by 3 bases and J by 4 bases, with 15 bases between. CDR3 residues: CAWSTGYTRTGELFF. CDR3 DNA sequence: TGTGCCTGGAGCACCGGGTACACACGCACCGGGGAGCTGTTTTTT.

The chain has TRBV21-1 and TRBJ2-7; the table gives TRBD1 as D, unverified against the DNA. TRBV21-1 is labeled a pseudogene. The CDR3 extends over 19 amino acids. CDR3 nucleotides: TGTGCCAGCAGGGAACGTCCGGGACAGGGGGTTTGGGGGAACTACGAGCAGTACTTC. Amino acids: CASRERPGQGVWGNYEQYF.

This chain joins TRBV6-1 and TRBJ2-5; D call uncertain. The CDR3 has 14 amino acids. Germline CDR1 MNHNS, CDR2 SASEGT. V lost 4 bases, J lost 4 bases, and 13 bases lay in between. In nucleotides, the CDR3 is TGTGCCAGCAGTGCGTTGGTCGACCTAGAGACCCAGTACTTC. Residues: CASSALVDLETQYF.

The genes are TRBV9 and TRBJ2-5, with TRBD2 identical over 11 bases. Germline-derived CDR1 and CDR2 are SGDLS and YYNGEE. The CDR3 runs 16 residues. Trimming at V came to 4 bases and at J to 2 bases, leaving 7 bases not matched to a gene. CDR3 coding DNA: TGTGCCAGCAGCCTCACCGGGACTAGCGGACAAGAGACCCAGTACTTC. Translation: CASSLTGTSGQETQYF.

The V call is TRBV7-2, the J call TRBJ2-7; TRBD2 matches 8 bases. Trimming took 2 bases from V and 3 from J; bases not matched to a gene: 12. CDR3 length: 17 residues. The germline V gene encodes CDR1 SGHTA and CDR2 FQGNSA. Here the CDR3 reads CASSLRAGARPNYEQYF. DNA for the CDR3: TGTGCCAGCAGCTTAAGAGCGGGGGCCCGACCAAACTACGAGCAGTACTTC.

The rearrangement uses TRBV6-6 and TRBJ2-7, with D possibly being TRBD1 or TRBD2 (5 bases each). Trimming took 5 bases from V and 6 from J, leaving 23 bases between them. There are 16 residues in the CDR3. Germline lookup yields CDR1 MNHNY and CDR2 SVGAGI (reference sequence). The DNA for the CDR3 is TGTGCCAGCAGTATGAATCGGGGCAGGCAAAGCGGCGAGCAGTACTTC. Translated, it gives CASSMNRGRQSGEQYF.

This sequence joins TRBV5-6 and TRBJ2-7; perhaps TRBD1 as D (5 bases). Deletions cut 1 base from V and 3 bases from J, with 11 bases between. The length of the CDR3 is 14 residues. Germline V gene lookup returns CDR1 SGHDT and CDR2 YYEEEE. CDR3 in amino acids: CASSLFKGYYEQYF. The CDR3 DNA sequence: TGTGCCAGCAGCTTGTTCAAGGGGTACTACGAGCAGTACTTC.

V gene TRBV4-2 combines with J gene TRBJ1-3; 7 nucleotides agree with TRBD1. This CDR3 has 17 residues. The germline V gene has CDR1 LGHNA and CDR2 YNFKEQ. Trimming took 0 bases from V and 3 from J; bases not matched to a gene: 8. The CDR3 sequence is CASSQDLTGRYGNTIYF. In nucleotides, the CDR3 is TGTGCCAGCAGCCAAGATTTGACAGGGAGGTATGGAAACACCATATATTTT.

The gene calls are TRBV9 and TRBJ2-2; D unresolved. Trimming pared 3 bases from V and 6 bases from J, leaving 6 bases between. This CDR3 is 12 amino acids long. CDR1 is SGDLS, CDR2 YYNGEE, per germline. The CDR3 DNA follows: TGTGCCAGCAGCGAAGACTCCGGGGAGCTGTTTTTT. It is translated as CASSEDSGELFF.

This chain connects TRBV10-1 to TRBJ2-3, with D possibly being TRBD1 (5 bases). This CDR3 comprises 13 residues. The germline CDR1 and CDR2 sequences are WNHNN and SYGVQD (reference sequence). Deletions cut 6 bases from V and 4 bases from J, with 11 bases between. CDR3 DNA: TGCGCCAGCAGCCCAAGGGGCCCAGATACGCAGTATTTT. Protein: CASSPRGPDTQYF.

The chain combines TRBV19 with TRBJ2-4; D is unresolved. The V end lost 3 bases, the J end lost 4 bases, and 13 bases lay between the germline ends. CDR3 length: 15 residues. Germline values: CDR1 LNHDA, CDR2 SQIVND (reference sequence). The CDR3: CASSIYGSTKNIQYF. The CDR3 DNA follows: TGTGCCAGTAGTATTTATGGATCCACGAAAAACATTCAGTACTTC.

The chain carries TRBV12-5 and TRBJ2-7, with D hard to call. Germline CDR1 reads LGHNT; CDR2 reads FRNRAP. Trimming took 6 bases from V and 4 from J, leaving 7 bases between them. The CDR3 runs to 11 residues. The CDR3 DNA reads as TGTGCTAGTGGCCGAGGTTACGAGCAGTACTTC. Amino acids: CASGRGYEQYF.

CDR3 coding DNA: TGTGCCAGCAGCGTAGTATCGGAAGAGACCCAGTACTTC. Protein product: CASSVVSEETQYF. V usage is TRBV9 and J usage is TRBJ2-5; D is unresolved. With 0 bases removed from V and 3 bases from J, the gap between germline ends came to 6 bases. Per the germline V gene, CDR1 is SGDLS and CDR2 is YYNGEE. This CDR3 has 13 amino acids.

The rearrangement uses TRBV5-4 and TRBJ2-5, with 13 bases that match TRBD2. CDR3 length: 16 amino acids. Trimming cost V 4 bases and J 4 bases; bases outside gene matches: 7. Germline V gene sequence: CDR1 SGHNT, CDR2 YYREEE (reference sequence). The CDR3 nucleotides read TGTGCCAGCAGCCCGGAAGGACTAGCGGGGGTAGAGACCCAGTACTTC. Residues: CASSPEGLAGVETQYF.

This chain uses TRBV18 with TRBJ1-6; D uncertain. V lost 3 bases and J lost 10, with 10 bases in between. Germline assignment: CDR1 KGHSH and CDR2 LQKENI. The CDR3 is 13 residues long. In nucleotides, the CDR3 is TGTGCCAGCTCACCCGACGTCTCATCACCCCTCCACTTT. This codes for CASSPDVSSPLHF.

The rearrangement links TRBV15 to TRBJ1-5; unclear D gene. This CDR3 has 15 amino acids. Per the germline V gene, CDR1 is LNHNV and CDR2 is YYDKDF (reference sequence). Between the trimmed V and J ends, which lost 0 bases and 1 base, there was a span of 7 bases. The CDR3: CATSREGNSNQPQHF. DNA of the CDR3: TGTGCCACCAGCAGAGAGGGGAACAGCAATCAGCCCCAGCATTTT.

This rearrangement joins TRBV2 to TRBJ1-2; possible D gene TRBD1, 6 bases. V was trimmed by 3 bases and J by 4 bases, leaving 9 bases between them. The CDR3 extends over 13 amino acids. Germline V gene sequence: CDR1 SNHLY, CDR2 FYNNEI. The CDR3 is CASSEDRVYGYTF. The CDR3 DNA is TGTGCCAGCAGTGAGGACAGAGTCTATGGCTACACCTTC.

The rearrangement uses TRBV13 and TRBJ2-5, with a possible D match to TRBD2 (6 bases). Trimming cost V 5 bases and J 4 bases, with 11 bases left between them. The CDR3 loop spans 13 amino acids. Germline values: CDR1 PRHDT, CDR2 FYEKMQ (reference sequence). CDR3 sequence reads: CASSQVGGETQYF. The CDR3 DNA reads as TGTGCCAGCAGCCAGGTGGGGGGAGAGACCCAGTACTTC.

The CDR3 spells CSVLRTSNTEAFF. CDR3 sequence (DNA): TGCAGCGTTCTTAGGACCTCAAACACTGAAGCTTTCTTT. The chain carries TRBV29-1 and TRBJ1-1; D is undetermined. The CDR3 is made up of 13 amino acids. The V gene's germline CDR1 is SQVTM and CDR2 ANQGSEA. The V end was cut by 5 bases, the J end by 2 bases, with 12 bases between.

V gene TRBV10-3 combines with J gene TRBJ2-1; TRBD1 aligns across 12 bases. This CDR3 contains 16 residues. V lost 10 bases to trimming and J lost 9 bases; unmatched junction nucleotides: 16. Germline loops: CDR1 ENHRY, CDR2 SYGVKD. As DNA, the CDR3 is TGTGCCACCGGAAGTACGGGACAGGGGGCACAATCTGAGCAGTTCTTC. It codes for CATGSTGQGAQSEQFF.

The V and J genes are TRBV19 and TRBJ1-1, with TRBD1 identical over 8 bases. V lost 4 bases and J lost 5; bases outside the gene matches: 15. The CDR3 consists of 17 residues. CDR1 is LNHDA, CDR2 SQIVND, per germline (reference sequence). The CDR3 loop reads CASSTSRGRGERTEAFF. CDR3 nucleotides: TGTGCCAGTAGTACGTCCAGGGGGCGCGGGGAAAGGACTGAAGCTTTCTTT. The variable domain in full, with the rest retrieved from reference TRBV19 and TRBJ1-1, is DGGITQSPKYLFRKEGQNVTLSCEQNLNHDAMYWYRQDPGQGLRLIYYSQIVNDFQKGDIAEGYSVSREKKESFPLTVTSAQKNPTAFYLCASSTSRGRGERTEAFFGQGTRLTVV.

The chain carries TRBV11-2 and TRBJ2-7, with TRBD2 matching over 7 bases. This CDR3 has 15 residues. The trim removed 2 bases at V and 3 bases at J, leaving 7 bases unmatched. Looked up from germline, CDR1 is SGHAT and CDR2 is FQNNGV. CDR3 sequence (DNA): TGTGCCAGCAGCTTACCGGGGGGAACTTTCTACGAGCAGTACTTC. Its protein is CASSLPGGTFYEQYF.

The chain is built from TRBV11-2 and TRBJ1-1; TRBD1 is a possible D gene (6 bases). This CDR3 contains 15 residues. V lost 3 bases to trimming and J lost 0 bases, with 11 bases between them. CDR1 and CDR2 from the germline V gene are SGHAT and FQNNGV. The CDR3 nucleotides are TGTGCCAGCAGCTTGGACAGCCCTCTGAACACTGAAGCTTTCTTT. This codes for CASSLDSPLNTEAFF.

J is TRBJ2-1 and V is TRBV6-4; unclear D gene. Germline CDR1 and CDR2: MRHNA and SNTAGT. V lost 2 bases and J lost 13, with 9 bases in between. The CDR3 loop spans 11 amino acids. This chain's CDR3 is CASSDTRFQFF. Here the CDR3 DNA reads TGTGCCAGCAGTGACACGAGGTTCCAGTTCTTC.

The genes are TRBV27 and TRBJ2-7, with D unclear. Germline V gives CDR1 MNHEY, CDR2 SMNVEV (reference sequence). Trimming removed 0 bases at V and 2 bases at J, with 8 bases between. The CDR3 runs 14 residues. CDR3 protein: CASSLSYSAYEQYF. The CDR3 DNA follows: TGTGCCAGCAGTTTATCGTACTCCGCCTACGAGCAGTACTTC.

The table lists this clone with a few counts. The DNA of the CDR3 is TGTGCCAGCAGCGTACAATGGGGCGGTGAAAAACTGTTTTTT. Translated, it gives CASSVQWGGEKLFF. The rearrangement joins TRBV9 to TRBJ1-4; the D gene is possibly TRBD1 (5 bases). The CDR3 is 14 amino acids. Trimming cost V 1 base and J 7 bases, with 11 bases left between them. Germline assignment: CDR1 SGDLS and CDR2 YYNGEE.

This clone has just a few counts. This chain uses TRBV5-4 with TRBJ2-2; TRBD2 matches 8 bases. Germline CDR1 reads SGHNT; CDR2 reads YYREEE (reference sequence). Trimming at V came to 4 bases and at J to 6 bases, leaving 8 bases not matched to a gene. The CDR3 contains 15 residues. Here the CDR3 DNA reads TGTGCCAGCAGCCAACCGGGAGGGGCGGCCGGGGAGCTGTTTTTT. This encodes CASSQPGGAAGELFF.